These 8 T cell receptor beta chains came from one sample sequenced in a study of vaccination effects on CD4 cells after COVID-19. Their antigens remain unidentified. ViraFEST assay sequencing came after antigen-specific CD4+ T cells were expanded with viral peptide pools. It was after 10 days of culture that CD4+ T cells were isolated. The individual was infected with SARS-CoV-2 between March and December 2020, as confirmed by PCR. Only in-frame clones appear in the TCRdb table, and some are missing; sequencing was by immunoSEQ multiplex PCR. This repertoire shows tens of thousands of clones, around 82% found once; its top ten account for 5.5%. This specimen was CD4+ T cells from PBMCs cultured with HIV peptides, taken before COVID-19 vaccination. Documented subset: HIV-1 Nef peptide pool negative control/reference culture. The source of these receptors is a human donor who had a prior SARS-CoV-2 infection.

The V call is TRBV3-1 (or the pseudogene TRBV3-2), the J call TRBJ2-3; tentatively, D is TRBD2 (5 bases). Germline CDR1 is LGHDT and CDR2 is YNNKEL (reference sequence). V was cut by 2 bases and J by 1 base, with 13 bases left in between. The CDR3 is 16 amino acids. CDR3 loop: CASSQYGLAGTDTQYF. CDR3 coding DNA: TGTGCCAGCAGCCAATACGGTCTAGCTGGCACAGATACGCAGTATTTT.

The chain uses TRBV5-4 and TRBJ1-2; D gene ambiguous. The CDR3 runs 16 residues. Germline V gene sequence: CDR1 SGHNT, CDR2 YYREEE (reference sequence). V was trimmed by 5 bases and J by 1 base, leaving 18 bases between them. CDR3 DNA sequence: TGTGCCAGCAGAAGGGAGGGAGAGACTCTTAACTATGGCTACACCTTC. Translated: CASRREGETLNYGYTF. Full variable domain (outside the CDR3, taken from reference TRBV5-4 and TRBJ1-2): ETGVTQSPTHLIKTRGQQVTLRCSSQSGHNTVSWYQQALGQGPQFIFQYYREEENGRGNFPPRFSGLQFPNYSSELNVNALELDDSALYLCASRREGETLNYGYTFGSGTRLTVV.

This chain joins TRBV18 and TRBJ2-3, with D possibly being TRBD2 (6 bases). CDR1 and CDR2 from the germline V gene are KGHSH and LQKENI. This CDR3 region has 14 residues. V lost 0 bases and J 6 bases, leaving 10 bases between the germline ends. DNA of the CDR3: TGTGCCAGCTCACCACCTACTAGCTGGGATACGCAGTATTTT. Translation: CASSPPTSWDTQYF.

The J gene is TRBJ2-5, the V gene TRBV5-1; D is ambiguous. Trimming removed 0 bases at V and 1 base at J, with 1 base between. The germline V gene has CDR1 SGHRS and CDR2 YFSETQ. This CDR3 is 12 amino acids long. Here the CDR3 DNA reads TGCGCCAGCAGCTTGGGCCAAGAGACCCAGTACTTC. This codes for CASSLGQETQYF.

The gene calls are TRBV7-6 and TRBJ2-3, with 7 bases aligning to TRBD2. The CDR3 loop spans 15 amino acids. CDR1 and CDR2 from the germline V gene are SGHVS and FNYEAQ. V shed 1 base and J 7 bases; nucleotides not matched to a gene: 8. The CDR3 DNA sequence: TGTGCCAGCAGCTTAGATGTTGGCGGGAGTCATACGCAGTATTTT. This encodes CASSLDVGGSHTQYF.

This rearrangement joins TRBV6-1 to TRBJ2-7, with D perhaps being TRBD1 or TRBD2 (5 bases each). This CDR3 contains 16 residues. CDR1 is MNHNS, CDR2 SASEGT, per germline. The V end lost 5 bases, the J end lost 3 bases, and 20 bases lay between the germline ends. The CDR3 reads CASSQDSSGDYYEQYF. CDR3 sequence (DNA): TGTGCCAGCAGTCAAGACAGTTCAGGCGACTACTACGAGCAGTACTTC.

The chain uses TRBV3-1 (or the pseudogene TRBV3-2) and TRBJ1-1; D not resolved. Trimming left V 6 bases short and J 9 bases short, with 20 bases between. CDR1 and CDR2 (germline): LGHDT, YNNKEL (reference sequence). The CDR3 has 14 residues. As DNA, the CDR3 is TGTGCCAGCAGTCCACTTCTCCTGCTGGGCCAAGCTTTCTTT. It yields the protein CASSPLLLLGQAFF.

The chain uses TRBV27 and TRBJ2-2, with 9 bases that match TRBD2. Germline CDR1 reads MNHEY; CDR2 reads SMNVEV (reference sequence). J gave up 4 bases and V 6 bases, and 9 bases lay outside the gene matches. This CDR3 is built from 16 residues. The CDR3 region is CASRISGSRITGELFF. The CDR3, as DNA: TGTGCCAGCAGGATTAGCGGGAGTCGTATCACCGGGGAGCTGTTTTTT.